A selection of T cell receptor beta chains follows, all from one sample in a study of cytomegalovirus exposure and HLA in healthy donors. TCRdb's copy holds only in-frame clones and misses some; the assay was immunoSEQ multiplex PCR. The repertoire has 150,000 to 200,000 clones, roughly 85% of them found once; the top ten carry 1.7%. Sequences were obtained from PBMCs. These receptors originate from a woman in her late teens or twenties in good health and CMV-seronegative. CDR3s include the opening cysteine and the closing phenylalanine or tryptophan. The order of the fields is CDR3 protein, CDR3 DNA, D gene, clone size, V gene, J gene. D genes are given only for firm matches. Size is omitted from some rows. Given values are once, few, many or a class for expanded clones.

CASSYPPSGGRRAQYF	TGTGCCAGCAGTTACCCTCCTAGCGGGGGGAGGCGGGCGCAGTACTTC	TRBD2	.	TRBV2	TRBJ2-5
CASSFLGTGGQETQYF	TGTGCCAGCAGCTTCCTCGGGACAGGGGGGCAAGAGACCCAGTACTTC	TRBD1	.	TRBV5-6	TRBJ2-5
CASSLAGGVNEQFF	TGTGCCAGCAGCTTAGCGGGGGGGGTTAATGAGCAGTTCTTC	TRBD2	.	TRBV7-2	TRBJ2-1
CASSPAPTSGRGADTQYF	TGTGCCAGCAGTCCGGCCCCAACTAGCGGGAGGGGGGCAGATACGCAGTATTTT	TRBD2	.	TRBV5-4	TRBJ2-3
CASRSGGAEYNEQFF	TGTGCCAGCAGGTCCGGAGGCGCGGAGTACAATGAGCAGTTCTTC	.	.	TRBV7-2	TRBJ2-1
CASSQDLGTGAEKLFF	TGCGCCAGCAGCCAAGATTTGGGGACAGGGGCCGAAAAACTGTTTTTT	TRBD1	once	TRBV4-3	TRBJ1-4
CASSFGHRGNTEAFF	TGCGCCAGCAGCTTTGGCCATAGAGGGAACACTGAAGCTTTCTTT	.	.	TRBV5-1	TRBJ1-1
CASSLGDRGAQNDNEQFF	TGTGCCAGCAGCTTAGGCGACAGGGGGGCACAGAATGACAATGAGCAGTTCTTC	TRBD1	.	TRBV11-2	TRBJ2-1
CSVNSGYNEQFF	TGCAGCGTTAATAGCGGGTACAATGAGCAGTTCTTC	TRBD2	.	TRBV29-1	TRBJ2-1
CASTGTSVGETQYF	TGTGCCAGCACCGGTACTAGCGTGGGAGAGACCCAGTACTTC	TRBD2	.	TRBV2	TRBJ2-5
CASSYTSGRHDEQFF	TGTGCCAGCAGTTACACTAGCGGGAGGCACGATGAGCAGTTCTTC	TRBD2	.	TRBV6-5	TRBJ2-1
CASSTPRTGDSYGYTF	TGTGCCAGCAGCACGCCTCGGACAGGTGACTCTTATGGCTACACCTTC	TRBD1	.	TRBV28	TRBJ1-2
CASSLRTGIPYEQYF	TGTGCCAGCAGTTTGAGGACAGGGATCCCCTACGAGCAGTACTTC	TRBD1	.	TRBV27	TRBJ2-7
CASGTSGISTDTQYF	TGTGCCAGCGGTACTAGCGGGATAAGCACAGATACGCAGTATTTT	TRBD2	.	TRBV9	TRBJ2-3
CASSVGGTYPMNTEAFF	TGTGCCAGCAGCGTAGGTGGGACATACCCTATGAACACTGAAGCTTTCTTT	.	.	TRBV9	TRBJ1-1
CASSLVPLEDTQYF	TGTGCCAGCAGCTTAGTCCCTCTAGAGGATACGCAGTATTTT	.	.	TRBV7-2	TRBJ2-3
CASSQDGPGGPDTQYF	TGCGCCAGCAGCCAAGATGGTCCGGGAGGCCCTGATACGCAGTATTTT	TRBD2	.	TRBV4-3	TRBJ2-3
CASRGTGVDSPLHF	TGTGCCAGCAGAGGGACAGGGGTTGATTCACCCCTCCACTTT	TRBD1	.	TRBV6-1	TRBJ1-6
CASSLGGVGPTRETQYF	TGTGCCAGCAGCTTAGGGGGCGTAGGGCCAACCCGAGAGACCCAGTACTTC	.	.	TRBV7-8	TRBJ2-5
CASSQDRGQYTEAFF	TGCGCCAGCAGCCAAGATCGCGGACAGTACACTGAAGCTTTCTTT	.	.	TRBV4-1	TRBJ1-1
CASSQEGRKVYEQYF	TGCGCCAGCAGCCAAGAGGGGAGAAAGGTCTACGAGCAGTACTTC	.	few	TRBV4-1	TRBJ2-7
CASSASGGRNEKLFF	TGTGCCAGCAGCGCGTCAGGGGGCCGGAATGAAAAACTGTTTTTT	TRBD1	.	TRBV7-2	TRBJ1-4
CASSIRTLGNQPQHF	TGTGCCAGTAGTATACGTACTTTAGGCAATCAGCCCCAGCATTTT	.	.	TRBV19	TRBJ1-5
CASVPGDRGQHEQYF	TGCGCCAGCGTCCCTGGGGACAGGGGGCAGCACGAGCAGTACTTC	TRBD1	few	TRBV5-1	TRBJ2-7
CASSGGQAYNQPQHF	TGTGCCAGCAGTGGAGGACAGGCCTACAATCAGCCCCAGCATTTT	TRBD1	once	TRBV2	TRBJ1-5
CASRYTGTTNTEAFF	TGTGCCAGCAGGTACACCGGGACAACGAACACTGAAGCTTTCTTT	.	few	TRBV6-5	TRBJ1-1
CASSLRAGAANEKLFF	TGTGCCAGCAGCTTAAGAGCAGGGGCGGCTAATGAAAAACTGTTTTTT	.	.	TRBV7-8	TRBJ1-4
CASSSRSYNEQFF	TGTGCCAGCAGTTCCCGCTCCTACAATGAGCAGTTCTTC	.	.	TRBV7-2	TRBJ2-1
CASSFWSGSGTGELFF	TGCGCCAGCAGCTTCTGGAGCGGGAGCGGCACCGGGGAGCTGTTTTTT	TRBD2	.	TRBV5-1	TRBJ2-2
CASHLLYEQFF	TGTGCCAGCCACCTATTATATGAGCAGTTCTTC	.	.	TRBV6-1	TRBJ2-1
CASSISSGSNTEAFF	TGTGCCAGTAGTATTTCGTCGGGGAGTAACACTGAAGCTTTCTTT	.	.	TRBV19	TRBJ1-1
CASTWGQGGSGYTF	TGTGCCAGCACCTGGGGACAGGGAGGCTCTGGCTACACCTTC	TRBD1	.	TRBV6-1	TRBJ1-2
CASSPMQGGRGPGELFF	TGTGCCAGCAGCCCCATGCAGGGCGGGAGGGGACCCGGGGAGCTGTTTTTT	TRBD2	.	TRBV27	TRBJ2-2
CASSIDLGRAYNQPQHF	TGTGCCAGTAGTATAGATCTCGGCAGGGCCTACAATCAGCCCCAGCATTTT	.	.	TRBV19	TRBJ1-5
CASSSGQGALGYGYTF	TGTGCCAGCAGCTCGGGACAGGGGGCGCTGGGCTATGGCTACACCTTC	TRBD1	.	TRBV5-4	TRBJ1-2
CASSPDWRNEQFF	TGCGCCAGCAGCCCAGACTGGCGGAATGAGCAGTTCTTC	.	.	TRBV4-3	TRBJ2-1
CASSRDSYGYTF	TGTGCCAGCAGCCGGGACTCCTATGGCTACACCTTC	.	.	TRBV7-8	TRBJ1-2
CASSIGRLSNTGELFF	TGTGCCAGTAGTATAGGGAGACTCTCGAACACCGGGGAGCTGTTTTTT	.	.	TRBV19	TRBJ2-2
CASSESDIYTGELFF	TGTGCCAGCAGTGAATCTGACATCTACACCGGGGAGCTGTTTTTT	.	few	TRBV2	TRBJ2-2
CASSLRDRVDNEQFF	TGCGCCAGCAGCCTCCGGGACAGGGTAGACAATGAGCAGTTCTTC	TRBD1	once	TRBV4-1	TRBJ2-1
CASSFGWTGILYEQYF	TGTGCCAGCAGTTTTGGCTGGACAGGCATTCTCTACGAGCAGTACTTC	TRBD1	.	TRBV28	TRBJ2-7
CASSLASATGVGNTIYF	TGCGCCAGCAGCTTGGCGTCGGCGACAGGGGTGGGAAACACCATATATTTT	TRBD1	.	TRBV5-1	TRBJ1-3
CASSLGGGLNTEAFF	TGCGCCAGCAGCTTGGGGGGGGGACTGAACACTGAAGCTTTCTTT	.	.	TRBV5-1	TRBJ1-1
CASSPSGLAGNEQFF	TGTGCCAGCTCACCCTCGGGGCTAGCGGGCAATGAGCAGTTCTTC	TRBD2	few	TRBV18	TRBJ2-1
CAWNLPGQGASGYTF	TGTGCCTGGAACTTACCGGGACAGGGAGCCAGCGGCTACACCTTC	TRBD1	.	TRBV30	TRBJ1-2
CASSQEYRQSSGANVLTF	TGTGCCAGCAGCCAAGAATACAGACAGAGCTCTGGGGCCAACGTCCTGACTTTC	.	.	TRBV4-2	TRBJ2-6
CASSQEFLRGNTEAFF	TGCGCCAGCAGCCAAGAATTTTTACGGGGGAACACTGAAGCTTTCTTT	.	.	TRBV4-3	TRBJ1-1
CASSPFQASNQPQHF	TGTGCCAGCAGCCCTTTTCAGGCTAGCAATCAGCCCCAGCATTTT	.	few	TRBV27	TRBJ1-5
CAWSVLVAGGLNGYTF	TGTGCCTGGAGTGTACTTGTTGCAGGGGGCTTGAATGGCTACACCTTC	TRBD1	.	TRBV30	TRBJ1-2
CASSLRVTGRAFF	TGTGCCAGCAGTTTAAGGGTGACAGGGAGAGCTTTCTTT	TRBD1	once	TRBV28	TRBJ1-1
CATSRVGTVNMHGYTF	TGTGCCACCAGCAGAGTGGGGACAGTTAACATGCATGGCTACACCTTC	TRBD1	.	TRBV15	TRBJ1-2
CASSSSPNYGYTF	TGTGCCAGCAGCTCCAGTCCTAACTATGGCTACACCTTC	.	once	TRBV7-2	TRBJ1-2
CASSLGRAGTDTQYF	TGTGCCAGCAGCTTAGGCAGGGCTGGCACAGATACGCAGTATTTT	.	.	TRBV11-3	TRBJ2-3
CASSLIQGSDTEAFF	TGTGCCAGCAGCTTGATACAGGGATCCGACACTGAAGCTTTCTTT	.	few	TRBV5-6	TRBJ1-1
CASSLMVDSQETQYF	TGTGCCAGCAGTTTAATGGTGGACAGCCAAGAGACCCAGTACTTC	.	.	TRBV27	TRBJ2-5
CASSLGGTDTQYF	TGTGCCAGCAGCCTGGGGGGGACAGATACGCAGTATTTT	TRBD2	.	TRBV11-2	TRBJ2-3
CASGRQGGNEKLFF	TGTGCTAGTGGTAGACAGGGGGGGAATGAAAAACTGTTTTTT	TRBD1	.	TRBV12-5	TRBJ1-4
CASSAFKTNYGYTF	TGTGCCAGCAGTGCCTTTAAAACTAACTATGGCTACACCTTC	.	.	TRBV2	TRBJ1-2
CASSQDWNTEAFF	TGTGCCAGCAGCCAAGACTGGAACACTGAAGCTTTCTTT	.	few	TRBV14	TRBJ1-1